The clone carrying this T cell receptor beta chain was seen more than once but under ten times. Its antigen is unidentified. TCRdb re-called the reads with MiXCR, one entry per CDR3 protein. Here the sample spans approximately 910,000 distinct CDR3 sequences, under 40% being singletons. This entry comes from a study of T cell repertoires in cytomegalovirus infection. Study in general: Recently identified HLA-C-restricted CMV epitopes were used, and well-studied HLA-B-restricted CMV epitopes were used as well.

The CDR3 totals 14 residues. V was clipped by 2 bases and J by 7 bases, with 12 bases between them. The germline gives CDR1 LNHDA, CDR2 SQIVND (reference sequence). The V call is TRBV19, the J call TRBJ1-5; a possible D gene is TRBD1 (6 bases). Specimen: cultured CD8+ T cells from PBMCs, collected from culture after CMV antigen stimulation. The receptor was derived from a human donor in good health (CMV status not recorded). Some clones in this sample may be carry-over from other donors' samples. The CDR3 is CASSITGSTQPQHF. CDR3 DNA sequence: TGTGCCAGTAGTATAACAGGGTCGACGCAGCCCCAGCATTTT.